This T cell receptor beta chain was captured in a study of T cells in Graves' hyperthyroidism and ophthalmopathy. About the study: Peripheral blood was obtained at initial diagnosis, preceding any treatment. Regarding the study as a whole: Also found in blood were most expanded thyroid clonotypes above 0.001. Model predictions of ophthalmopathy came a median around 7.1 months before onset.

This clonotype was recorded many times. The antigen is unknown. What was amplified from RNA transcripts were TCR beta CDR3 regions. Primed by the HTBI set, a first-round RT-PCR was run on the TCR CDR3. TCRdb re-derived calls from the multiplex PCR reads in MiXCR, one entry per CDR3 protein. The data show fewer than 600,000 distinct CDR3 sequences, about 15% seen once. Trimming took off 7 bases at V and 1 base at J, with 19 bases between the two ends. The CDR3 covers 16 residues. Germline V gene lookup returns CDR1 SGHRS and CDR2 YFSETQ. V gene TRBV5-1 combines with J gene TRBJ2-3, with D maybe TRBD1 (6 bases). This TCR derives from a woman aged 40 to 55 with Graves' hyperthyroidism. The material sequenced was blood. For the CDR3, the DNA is TGCGCCAGCGCCCACCCTCGGGCAGGGGGCACAGATACGCAGTATTTT. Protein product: CASAHPRAGGTDTQYF. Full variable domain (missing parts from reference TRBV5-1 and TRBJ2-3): KAGVTQTPRYLIKTRGQQVTLSCSPISGHRSVSWYQQTPGQGLQFLFEYFSETQRNKGNFPGRFSGRQFSNSRSEMNVSTLELGDSALYLCASAHPRAGGTDTQYFGPGTRLTVL.